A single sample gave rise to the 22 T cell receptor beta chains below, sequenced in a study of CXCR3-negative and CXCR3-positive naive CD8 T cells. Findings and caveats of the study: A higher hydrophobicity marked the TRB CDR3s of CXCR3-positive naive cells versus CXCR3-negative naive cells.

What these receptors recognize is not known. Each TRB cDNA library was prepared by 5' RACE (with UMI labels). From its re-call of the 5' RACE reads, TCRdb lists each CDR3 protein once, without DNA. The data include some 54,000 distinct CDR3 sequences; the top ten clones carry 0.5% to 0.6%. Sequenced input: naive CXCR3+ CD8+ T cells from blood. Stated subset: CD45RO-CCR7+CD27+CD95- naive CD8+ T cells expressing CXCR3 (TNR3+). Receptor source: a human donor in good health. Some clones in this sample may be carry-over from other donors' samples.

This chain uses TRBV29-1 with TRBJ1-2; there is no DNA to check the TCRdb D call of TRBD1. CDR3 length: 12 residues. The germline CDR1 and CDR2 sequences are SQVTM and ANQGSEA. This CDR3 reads CSVGSGGYGYTF.

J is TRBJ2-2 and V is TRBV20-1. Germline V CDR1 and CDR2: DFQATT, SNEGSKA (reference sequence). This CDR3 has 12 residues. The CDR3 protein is CSARLYTGELFF.

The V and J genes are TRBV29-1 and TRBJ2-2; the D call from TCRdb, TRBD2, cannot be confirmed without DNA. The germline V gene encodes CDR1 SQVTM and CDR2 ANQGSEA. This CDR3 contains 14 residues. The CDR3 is CSAALAGVTGELFF.

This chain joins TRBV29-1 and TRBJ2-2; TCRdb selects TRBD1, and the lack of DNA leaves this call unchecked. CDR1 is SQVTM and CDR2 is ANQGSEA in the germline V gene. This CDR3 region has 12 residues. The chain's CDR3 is CSAKGTTGELFF.

Here the CDR3 reads CASSLGAYEQYF. The gene calls are TRBV28 and TRBJ2-7; the TCRdb call, TRBD1, lacks DNA for checking. CDR1 and CDR2 from the germline V gene are MDHEN and SYDVKM. The CDR3 length is 12 residues.

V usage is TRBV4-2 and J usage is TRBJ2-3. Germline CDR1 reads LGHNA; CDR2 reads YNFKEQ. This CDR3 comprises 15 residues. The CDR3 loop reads CASSQVEDGTDTQYF.

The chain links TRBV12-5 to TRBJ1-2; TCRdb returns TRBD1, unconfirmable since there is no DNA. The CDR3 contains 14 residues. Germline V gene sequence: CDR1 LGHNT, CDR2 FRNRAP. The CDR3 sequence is CASGLPGQTGGYTF.

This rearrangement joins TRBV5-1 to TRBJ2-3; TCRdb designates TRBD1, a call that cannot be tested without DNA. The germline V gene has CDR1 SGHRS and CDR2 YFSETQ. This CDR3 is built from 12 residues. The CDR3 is CASSPWGDTQYF.

CDR3 amino acids: CASSQEATNSPLHF. This chain links TRBV14 with TRBJ1-6. CDR1 is SGHDN and CDR2 is FVKESK in the germline V gene. The CDR3 loop spans 14 amino acids.

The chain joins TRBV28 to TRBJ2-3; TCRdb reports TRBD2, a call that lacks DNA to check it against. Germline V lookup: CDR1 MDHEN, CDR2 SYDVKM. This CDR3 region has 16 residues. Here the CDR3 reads CASSLGTSGFTDTQYF.

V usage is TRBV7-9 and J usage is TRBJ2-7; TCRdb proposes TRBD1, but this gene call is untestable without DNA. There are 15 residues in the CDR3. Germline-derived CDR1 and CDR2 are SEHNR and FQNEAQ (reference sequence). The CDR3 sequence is CASSTWTGHTGEQYF.

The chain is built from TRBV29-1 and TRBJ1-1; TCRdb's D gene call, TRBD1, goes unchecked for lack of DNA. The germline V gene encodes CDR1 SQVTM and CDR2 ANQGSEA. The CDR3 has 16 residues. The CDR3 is CSVEGETTLWDTEAFF.

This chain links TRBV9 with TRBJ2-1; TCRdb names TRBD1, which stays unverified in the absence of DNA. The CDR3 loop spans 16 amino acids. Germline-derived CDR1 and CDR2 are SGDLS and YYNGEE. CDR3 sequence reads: CASSVGRGRYSNEQFF. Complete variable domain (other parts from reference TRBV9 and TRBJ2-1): DSGVTQTPKHLITATGQRVTLRCSPRSGDLSVYWYQQSLDQGLQFLIQYYNGEERAKGNILERFSAQQFPDLHSELNLSSLELGDSALYFCASSVGRGRYSNEQFFGPGTRLTVL.

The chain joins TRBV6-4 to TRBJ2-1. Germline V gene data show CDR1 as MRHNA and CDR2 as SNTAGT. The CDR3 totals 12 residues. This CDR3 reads CASSDWGNEQFF.

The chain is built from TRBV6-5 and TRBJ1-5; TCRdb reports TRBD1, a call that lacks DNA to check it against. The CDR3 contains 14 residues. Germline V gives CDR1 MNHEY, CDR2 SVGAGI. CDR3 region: CASGQGAGNQPQHF.

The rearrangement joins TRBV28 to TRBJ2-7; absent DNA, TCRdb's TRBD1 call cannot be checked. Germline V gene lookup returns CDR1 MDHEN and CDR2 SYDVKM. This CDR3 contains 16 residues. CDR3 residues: CASSFPTGTGPAEQYF. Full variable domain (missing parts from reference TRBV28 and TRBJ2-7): DVKVTQSSRYLVKRTGEKVFLECVQDMDHENMFWYRQDPGLGLRLIYFSYDVKMKEKGDIPEGYSVSREKKERFSLILESASTNQTSMYLCASSFPTGTGPAEQYFGPGTRLTVT.

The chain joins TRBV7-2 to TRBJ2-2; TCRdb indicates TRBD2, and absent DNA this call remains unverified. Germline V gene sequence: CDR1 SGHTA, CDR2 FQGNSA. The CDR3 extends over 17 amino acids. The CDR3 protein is CASSSGLAGLNTGELFF.

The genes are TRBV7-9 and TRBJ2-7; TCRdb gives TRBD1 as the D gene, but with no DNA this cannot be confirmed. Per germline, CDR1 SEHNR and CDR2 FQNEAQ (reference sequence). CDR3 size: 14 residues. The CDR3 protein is CASCSGADAYEQYF.

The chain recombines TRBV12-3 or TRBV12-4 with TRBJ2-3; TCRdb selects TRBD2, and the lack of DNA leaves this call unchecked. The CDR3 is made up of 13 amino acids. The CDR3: CASFGEFTDTQYF.

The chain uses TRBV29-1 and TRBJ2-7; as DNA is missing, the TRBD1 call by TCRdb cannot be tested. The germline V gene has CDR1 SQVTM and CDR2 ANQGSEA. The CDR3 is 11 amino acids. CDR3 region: CSAGQGHEQYF.

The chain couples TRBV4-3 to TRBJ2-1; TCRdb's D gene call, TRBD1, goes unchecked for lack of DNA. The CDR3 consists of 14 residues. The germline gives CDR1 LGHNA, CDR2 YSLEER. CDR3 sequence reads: CASSPGGGYNEQFF.

The CDR3 protein is CASSLGLAGGLVEQYF. This chain links TRBV5-6 with TRBJ2-7; TCRdb's D call, TRBD2, is unchecked because there is no DNA. Germline CDR1 SGHDT, CDR2 YYEEEE. The CDR3 runs to 16 residues.